This T cell receptor beta chain originates from a study of blood T cell repertoires in COVID-19. Germline CDR1 and CDR2: SGHAT and FQNNGV. Trimming at V came to 1 base and at J to 8 bases, leaving 9 bases not matched to a gene. This CDR3 is 16 amino acids long. Assay used: immunoSEQ multiplex PCR; TCRdb lists only in-frame clones, some missing. The data hold about 270,000 clones, with about nine tenths observed a single time. Sequencing input: PBMCs or T cells enriched from blood (not recorded which). The chain uses TRBV11-2 and TRBJ2-1; 9 nucleotides line up with TRBD2. The sequence came from a man aged 18 to 29 who had recovered from COVID-19. The CDR3: CASSLAGGGGLDEQFF. In DNA, the CDR3 is TGTGCCAGCAGCTTAGCCGGCGGGGGGGGCTTGGATGAGCAGTTCTTC. The full variable domain, in which reference TRBV11-2 and TRBJ2-1 provide the parts outside the CDR3, is EAGVAQSPRYKIIEKRQSVAFWCNPISGHATLYWYQQILGQGPKLLIQFQNNGVVDDSQLPKDRFSAERLKGVDSTLKIQPAKLEDSAVYLCASSLAGGGGLDEQFFGPGTRLTVL.